This is a list of T cell receptor beta chains from one sample in a study of molecular identifiers for immune sequencing clone quantification. One entry per CDR3 protein, called by TCRdb with MiXCR from the PCR reads. The sample shows hundreds of thousands of distinct CDR3 sequences, roughly 23% of them seen only once. The sample comprised naive CD8+ T cells from blood, with Jurkat cell RNA spiked in. The receptors were sampled from a human donor in good health. Some libraries in this study had Jurkat cell RNA spiked in. The CDR3 runs from the conserved cysteine through the conserved F or W. Fields, in order: clone size, D gene, J gene, CDR3 length, V gene, CDR3 DNA, CDR3 protein. A D gene is named only where the DNA matches it firmly. Clone size is stated in some rows and not others, as once, few, many or a class when expanded.

abundance: many
d_gene: TRBD1
j_gene: TRBJ2-5
len: 14
v_gene: TRBV13
CDR3nt: TGTGCCAGCAGCTTGACAGGGGTCTACGAGACCCAGTACTTC
CDR3aa: CASSLTGVYETQYF

abundance: few
d_gene: -
j_gene: TRBJ2-2
len: 13
v_gene: TRBV3-1
CDR3nt: TGTGCCAGCAGCCAAGTGCAGCTCGGGGAGCTGTTTTTT
CDR3aa: CASSQVQLGELFF

abundance: many
d_gene: -
j_gene: TRBJ2-7
len: 13
v_gene: TRBV3-1
CDR3nt: TGTGCCAGCAGCCAAGGCAGGGTCTACGAGCAGTACTTC
CDR3aa: CASSQGRVYEQYF

abundance: -
d_gene: -
j_gene: TRBJ2-7
len: 15
v_gene: TRBV15
CDR3nt: TGTGCCACCAGCAGAGATTCCGTGGAACCCTACGAGCAGTACTTC
CDR3aa: CATSRDSVEPYEQYF

abundance: few
d_gene: -
j_gene: TRBJ1-1
len: 11
v_gene: TRBV30
CDR3nt: TGTGCCTGGACCCCCGGGGATGAAGCTTTCTTT
CDR3aa: CAWTPGDEAFF

abundance: -
d_gene: -
j_gene: TRBJ1-5
len: 17
v_gene: TRBV6-4
CDR3nt: TGTGCCAGCAGTGACTCGAAGTACGCTTATAGCAATCAGCCCCAGCATTTT
CDR3aa: CASSDSKYAYSNQPQHF

abundance: -
d_gene: -
j_gene: TRBJ2-7
len: 14
v_gene: TRBV11-2
CDR3nt: TGTGCCAGCAGCTTCACGGGGTCCCACTACGAGCAGTACTTC
CDR3aa: CASSFTGSHYEQYF

abundance: -
d_gene: -
j_gene: TRBJ1-1
len: 14
v_gene: TRBV20-1
CDR3nt: TGCAGTGCTAGGGGGGAGGTGTCCAACACTGAAGCTTCCTTT
CDR3aa: CSARGEVSNTEASF

abundance: -
d_gene: -
j_gene: TRBJ2-7
len: 15
v_gene: TRBV19
CDR3nt: TGTGCCAGTAGTATAGATCGGGGGCAGAACTACGAGCAGTACTTC
CDR3aa: CASSIDRGQNYEQYF

abundance: few
d_gene: TRBD1
j_gene: TRBJ2-2
len: 14
v_gene: TRBV27
CDR3nt: TGTGCCAGCTCGGGACAGGGGATGTCCGGGGAGCTGTTTTTT
CDR3aa: CASSGQGMSGELFF

abundance: -
d_gene: TRBD2
j_gene: TRBJ2-5
len: 17
v_gene: TRBV28
CDR3nt: TGTGCCAGCAGTTTAGGTATGCTAGCGGGATCTCAAGAGACCCAGTACTTC
CDR3aa: CASSLGMLAGSQETQYF

abundance: few
d_gene: TRBD1
j_gene: TRBJ2-1
len: 16
v_gene: TRBV2
CDR3nt: TGTGCCAGCAGGGAGCCCGGGACAGGATATTACAATGAGCAGTTCTTC
CDR3aa: CASREPGTGYYNEQFF

abundance: -
d_gene: TRBD2
j_gene: TRBJ2-7
len: 16
v_gene: TRBV7-9
CDR3nt: TGTGCCAGCAGCTTATCCCCAGCGGGAGGGCCGTTCGAGCAGTACTTC
CDR3aa: CASSLSPAGGPFEQYF

abundance: many
d_gene: TRBD1
j_gene: TRBJ1-1
len: 14
v_gene: TRBV5-1
CDR3nt: TGCGCCAGCAGCCTGGGACAGGAGGGCACTGAAGCTTTCTTT
CDR3aa: CASSLGQEGTEAFF

abundance: few
d_gene: -
j_gene: TRBJ1-1
len: 17
v_gene: TRBV27
CDR3nt: TGTGCCAGCAGTTTAACGTTCTTAGGGGGGATTGGAGGTGAAGCTTTCTTT
CDR3aa: CASSLTFLGGIGGEAFF

abundance: few
d_gene: TRBD1
j_gene: TRBJ2-3
len: 15
v_gene: TRBV30
CDR3nt: TGTGCCTGGAGCGGACAGGGCCTTAGCACAGATACGCAGTATTTT
CDR3aa: CAWSGQGLSTDTQYF

abundance: few
d_gene: -
j_gene: TRBJ1-2
len: 15
v_gene: TRBV4-3
CDR3nt: TGCGCCAGCAGCCAAGTCTGGGCAGGGGATTATGGCTACACCTTC
CDR3aa: CASSQVWAGDYGYTF

abundance: many
d_gene: -
j_gene: TRBJ2-3
len: 16
v_gene: TRBV4-1
CDR3nt: TGCGCCAGCAGCGAGTACCCCCCGCCAGGCGCAGATACGCAGTATTTT
CDR3aa: CASSEYPPPGADTQYF

abundance: many
d_gene: -
j_gene: TRBJ2-7
len: 14
v_gene: TRBV29-1
CDR3nt: TGCAGCGTTGAAGATCTTGATCGGGGGTACGAGCAGTACTTC
CDR3aa: CSVEDLDRGYEQYF

abundance: -
d_gene: TRBD2
j_gene: TRBJ2-1
len: 15
v_gene: TRBV6-5
CDR3nt: TGTGCCAGCGCTATAGGACTAGCGGGGAACAATGAGCAGTTCTTC
CDR3aa: CASAIGLAGNNEQFF

abundance: many
d_gene: -
j_gene: TRBJ2-3
len: 15
v_gene: TRBV28
CDR3nt: TGTGCCAGCAGTTTACGGCTAGCAGCCACAGATACGCAGTATTTT
CDR3aa: CASSLRLAATDTQYF

abundance: many
d_gene: TRBD2
j_gene: TRBJ2-3
len: 15
v_gene: TRBV30
CDR3nt: TGTGCCTGGAGTCCCGGGACTAGCGGGGAGGATACGCAGTATTTT
CDR3aa: CAWSPGTSGEDTQYF

abundance: -
d_gene: -
j_gene: TRBJ2-7
len: 17
v_gene: TRBV4-3
CDR3nt: TGCGCCAGCAGCCGCGACCCAGTTAGGGATTACCCCTACGAGCAGTACTTC
CDR3aa: CASSRDPVRDYPYEQYF

abundance: -
d_gene: TRBD2
j_gene: TRBJ2-1
len: 13
v_gene: TRBV27
CDR3nt: TGTGCCAGCAGCCATAGCGGGGACAATGAGCAGTTCTTC
CDR3aa: CASSHSGDNEQFF

abundance: -
d_gene: TRBD2
j_gene: TRBJ2-5
len: 16
v_gene: TRBV4-1
CDR3nt: TGCGCCAGCAGCCCCTCAGTCGGGGGGGCCCTTGAGCCCCAGTACTTC
CDR3aa: CASSPSVGGALEPQYF

abundance: -
d_gene: -
j_gene: TRBJ1-4
len: 14
v_gene: TRBV12-3/TRBV12-4
CDR3nt: TGTGCCAGCAGTGGTACAGGGTATAATGAAAAACTGTTTTTT
CDR3aa: CASSGTGYNEKLFF

abundance: many
d_gene: -
j_gene: TRBJ1-1
len: 15
v_gene: TRBV7-2
CDR3nt: TGTGCCAGCAGCTCCCCTGGGGCGTTAAACACTGAAGCTTTCTTT
CDR3aa: CASSSPGALNTEAFF

abundance: -
d_gene: TRBD2
j_gene: TRBJ2-1
len: 14
v_gene: TRBV6-2/TRBV6-3
CDR3nt: TGTGCCAGCAGTTCAGCGGGAGGAGTCAATGAGCAGTTCTTT
CDR3aa: CASSSAGGVNEQFF

abundance: many
d_gene: TRBD1
j_gene: TRBJ2-3
len: 15
v_gene: TRBV4-3
CDR3nt: TGCGCCAGCAGCCAAGAGGACAGGGTTCGAGATACGCAGTATTTT
CDR3aa: CASSQEDRVRDTQYF

abundance: -
d_gene: -
j_gene: TRBJ2-6
len: 19
v_gene: TRBV4-3
CDR3nt: TGCGCCAGCAGCCAAGATATGGCCGGTAGAATGGCTGGGGCCCACGTCCTGACTTTC
CDR3aa: CASSQDMAGRMAGAHVLTF

abundance: -
d_gene: TRBD1
j_gene: TRBJ2-3
len: 15
v_gene: TRBV4-1
CDR3nt: TGCGCCAGCAGCCCGCCGGGACAGGGAGGGGATACGCAGTATTTT
CDR3aa: CASSPPGQGGDTQYF

abundance: -
d_gene: -
j_gene: TRBJ2-7
len: 14
v_gene: TRBV6-2/TRBV6-3
CDR3nt: TGTGCCAGCAGTTACCTTACTAGCTTCTACGAGCAGTACTTC
CDR3aa: CASSYLTSFYEQYF

abundance: -
d_gene: -
j_gene: TRBJ2-2
len: 15
v_gene: TRBV6-5
CDR3nt: TGTGCCAGCAGTCCCATGACGGGCCAACACGGGGAGCTGTTTTTT
CDR3aa: CASSPMTGQHGELFF

abundance: many
d_gene: TRBD1
j_gene: TRBJ2-5
len: 16
v_gene: TRBV6-5
CDR3nt: TGTGCCAGCAGTTACCCTTCGGACAGGGGACAAGAGACCCAGTACTTC
CDR3aa: CASSYPSDRGQETQYF

abundance: many
d_gene: -
j_gene: TRBJ1-5
len: 15
v_gene: TRBV28
CDR3nt: TGTGCCAGCAGTTTTTGGGGGACCAGCAATCAGCCCCAGCATTTT
CDR3aa: CASSFWGTSNQPQHF

abundance: -
d_gene: TRBD2
j_gene: TRBJ2-5
len: 15
v_gene: TRBV5-1
CDR3nt: TGCGCCAGCAGTTATAGCGGGAACCTCCAAGAGACCCAGTACTTC
CDR3aa: CASSYSGNLQETQYF

abundance: few
d_gene: -
j_gene: TRBJ2-7
len: 17
v_gene: TRBV4-3
CDR3nt: TGCGCCAGCAGCCCCGATGCGGGCAGGGGTGGGGTCTACGAGCAGTACTTC
CDR3aa: CASSPDAGRGGVYEQYF

abundance: many
d_gene: -
j_gene: TRBJ2-7
len: 12
v_gene: TRBV29-1
CDR3nt: TGCAGCGCCCCTCAGCGCAGCTACGAGCAGTACTTC
CDR3aa: CSAPQRSYEQYF

abundance: many
d_gene: TRBD1
j_gene: TRBJ1-5
len: 14
v_gene: TRBV12-3/TRBV12-4
CDR3nt: TGTGCCAGCAGTTGGACAGGGGGAGGTCAGCCCCAGCATTTT
CDR3aa: CASSWTGGGQPQHF

abundance: few
d_gene: -
j_gene: TRBJ2-7
len: 13
v_gene: TRBV6-6
CDR3nt: TGTGCCAGCGCAGGGGAGCCCACCTACGAGCAGTACTTC
CDR3aa: CASAGEPTYEQYF

abundance: many
d_gene: TRBD2
j_gene: TRBJ2-7
len: 14
v_gene: TRBV28
CDR3nt: TGTGCCAGCATACCCAGCGGGAGTGTGAACGAGCAGTACTTC
CDR3aa: CASIPSGSVNEQYF

abundance: -
d_gene: -
j_gene: TRBJ2-7
len: 14
v_gene: TRBV14
CDR3nt: TGTGCCAGCAGCTTCAGGGGGGCCTTAGACGAGCAGTACTTC
CDR3aa: CASSFRGALDEQYF

abundance: -
d_gene: -
j_gene: TRBJ2-5
len: 14
v_gene: TRBV15
CDR3nt: TGTGCCACCAGCAACCGTAGGTCCGCAAGGACCCAGTACTTC
CDR3aa: CATSNRRSARTQYF

abundance: few
d_gene: -
j_gene: TRBJ1-3
len: 15
v_gene: TRBV4-1
CDR3nt: TGCGCCAGCAGCCAAGCTTCGATCTCTGGAAACACCATATATTTT
CDR3aa: CASSQASISGNTIYF

abundance: few
d_gene: -
j_gene: TRBJ2-3
len: 15
v_gene: TRBV6-5
CDR3nt: TGTGCCAGCAGTTACGGGGGGCGCGTCACAGATACGCAGTATTTT
CDR3aa: CASSYGGRVTDTQYF

abundance: many
d_gene: TRBD2
j_gene: TRBJ2-7
len: 14
v_gene: TRBV6-5
CDR3nt: TGTGCCAGCAGTTACAGTGGTAGCGGGGACGAGCAGTACTTC
CDR3aa: CASSYSGSGDEQYF

abundance: few
d_gene: -
j_gene: TRBJ2-5
len: 11
v_gene: TRBV20-1
CDR3nt: TGCAGTGGACAGGGAGGGGAGACCCAGTACTTC
CDR3aa: CSGQGGETQYF

abundance: few
d_gene: -
j_gene: TRBJ1-1
len: 14
v_gene: TRBV11-2
CDR3nt: TGTGCCAGCAGCTCTAGGGGAGGGAGAACTGAAGCTTTCTTT
CDR3aa: CASSSRGGRTEAFF

abundance: few
d_gene: TRBD1
j_gene: TRBJ2-3
len: 17
v_gene: TRBV15
CDR3nt: TGTGCCACCAGCGGCGACCTGACAGGGGGCTATGCAGATACGCAGTATTTT
CDR3aa: CATSGDLTGGYADTQYF

abundance: many
d_gene: -
j_gene: TRBJ2-7
len: 13
v_gene: TRBV6-2/TRBV6-3
CDR3nt: TGTGCCAGCAGTTCCGGGACATATCGCTTCCAGTACTTC
CDR3aa: CASSSGTYRFQYF

abundance: many
d_gene: TRBD2
j_gene: TRBJ2-3
len: 14
v_gene: TRBV10-3
CDR3nt: TGTGCCATCAAGGGGACTAGCGCCACCGAGCCGCAGTATTTT
CDR3aa: CAIKGTSATEPQYF

abundance: few
d_gene: -
j_gene: TRBJ1-1
len: 13
v_gene: TRBV3-1
CDR3nt: TGTGCCAGCAGCCACAGACAGGACACTGAAGCTTTCTTT
CDR3aa: CASSHRQDTEAFF

abundance: few
d_gene: TRBD1
j_gene: TRBJ2-3
len: 17
v_gene: TRBV12-5
CDR3nt: TGTGCTAGTGGTTTCCCCTCGCGGGACAGGGTACCAGATACGCAGTATTTT
CDR3aa: CASGFPSRDRVPDTQYF

abundance: many
d_gene: -
j_gene: TRBJ1-1
len: 16
v_gene: TRBV10-2
CDR3nt: TGCGCCAGCAGTGAAAAAAGAGTGTCTGGGAACACTGAAGCTTTCTTT
CDR3aa: CASSEKRVSGNTEAFF

abundance: many
d_gene: TRBD1
j_gene: TRBJ1-4
len: 14
v_gene: TRBV18
CDR3nt: TGTGCCAGCTCACCTTCGACAGGGATTGAAAAACTGTTTTTT
CDR3aa: CASSPSTGIEKLFF